This T cell receptor (beta chain) was found in a study of blood T cell repertoires in COVID-19. Per germline, CDR1 SNHLY and CDR2 FYNNEI. This CDR3 contains 15 residues. With V trimmed by 6 bases and J by 3 bases, 5 bases remained unmatched. As regards this clone: Other DNA variants within this sample encode the same CDR3.

Sequencing used immunoSEQ multiplex PCR; TCRdb keeps in-frame clones, though not all of them. The table shows about 140,000 clones, with 88% occurring only once. Sequencing input: peripheral blood. The sequence derives from a woman aged 55-75 years with acute or convalescent COVID-19. The chain uses TRBV2 and TRBJ2-3; 11 bases are shared with TRBD1. The CDR3 coding sequence is TGTGCCAGCAGGCCGGGGACAGGGGGAACAGATACGCAGTATTTT. Translating it yields CASRPGTGGTDTQYF.